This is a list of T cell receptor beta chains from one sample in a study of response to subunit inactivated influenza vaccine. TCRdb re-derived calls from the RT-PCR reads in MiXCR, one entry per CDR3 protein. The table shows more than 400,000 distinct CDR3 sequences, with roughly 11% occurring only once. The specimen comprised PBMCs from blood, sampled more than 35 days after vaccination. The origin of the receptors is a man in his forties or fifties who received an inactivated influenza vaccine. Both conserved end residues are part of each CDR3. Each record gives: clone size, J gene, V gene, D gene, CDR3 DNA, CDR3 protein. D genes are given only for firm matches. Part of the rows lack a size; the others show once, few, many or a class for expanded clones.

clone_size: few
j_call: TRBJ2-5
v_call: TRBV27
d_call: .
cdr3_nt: TGTGCCAGCAGTTTACGATCCCAGGCAGAGACCCAGTACTTC
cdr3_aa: CASSLRSQAETQYF

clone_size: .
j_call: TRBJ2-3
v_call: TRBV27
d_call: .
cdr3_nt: TGTGCCAGCAGTTTTCTTAATAGTATCACAGATACGCAGTATTTT
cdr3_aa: CASSFLNSITDTQYF

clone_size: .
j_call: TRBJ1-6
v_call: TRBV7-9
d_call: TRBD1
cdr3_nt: TGTGCCAGCAGCCCGAACAGGGGAAGCAATTCACCCCTCCACTTT
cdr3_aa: CASSPNRGSNSPLHF

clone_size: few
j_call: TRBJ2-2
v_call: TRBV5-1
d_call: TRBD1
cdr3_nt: TGCGCCAGCAGCTCACAAGACAGGGGGTCACGAAGGGGGGAGCTGTTTTTT
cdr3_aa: CASSSQDRGSRRGELFF

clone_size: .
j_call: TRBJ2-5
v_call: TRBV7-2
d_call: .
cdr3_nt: TGTGCCAGCAGCTTAGGGCGGTCAACTCAAGAGACCCAGTACTTC
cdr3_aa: CASSLGRSTQETQYF

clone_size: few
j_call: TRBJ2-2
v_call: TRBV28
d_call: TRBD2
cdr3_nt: TGTGCCAGCACCCTTAGCGGGGGGGTCACCGGGGAGCTGTTTTTT
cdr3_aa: CASTLSGGVTGELFF

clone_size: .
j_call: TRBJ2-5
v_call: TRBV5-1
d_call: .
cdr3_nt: TGCGCCAGCAGCCTCGGGGTCACTACAGAGACCCAGTACTTC
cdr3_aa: CASSLGVTTETQYF

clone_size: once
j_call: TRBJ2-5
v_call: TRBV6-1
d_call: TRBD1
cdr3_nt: TGTGCCAGCAGTGAACCTTTCAGGGGGCGCGGGGAGACCCAGTACTTC
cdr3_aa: CASSEPFRGRGETQYF

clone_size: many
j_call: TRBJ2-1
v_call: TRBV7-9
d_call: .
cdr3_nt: TGTGCCAGCAGCCCAACTAGCTTTGAGCAGTTCTTC
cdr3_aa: CASSPTSFEQFF

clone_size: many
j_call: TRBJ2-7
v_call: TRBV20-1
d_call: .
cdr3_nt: TGCAGTGCTAGACAATCCTACGAGCAGTACTTC
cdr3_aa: CSARQSYEQYF

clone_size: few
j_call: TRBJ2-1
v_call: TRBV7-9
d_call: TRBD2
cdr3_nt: TGTGCCAGCAGCTTAGGACTAGCCCCCCCAAATGAGCAGTTCTTC
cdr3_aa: CASSLGLAPPNEQFF

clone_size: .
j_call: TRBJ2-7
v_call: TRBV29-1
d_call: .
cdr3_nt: TGCAGCGTGGAGGGACACGGGTTATACGAGCACTACTTC
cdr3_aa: CSVEGHGLYEHYF

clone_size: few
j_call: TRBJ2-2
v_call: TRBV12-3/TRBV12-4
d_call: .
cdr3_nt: TGTGCCAGCAGTTCCCCTCACAGGGATAGCACCGGGGAGCTGTTTTTT
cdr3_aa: CASSSPHRDSTGELFF

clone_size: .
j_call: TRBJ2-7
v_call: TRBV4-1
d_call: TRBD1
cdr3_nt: TGCGCCAGCAGCCAAGTGCTGGGGACAGGGTACTACGAGCAGTACTTC
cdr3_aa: CASSQVLGTGYYEQYF

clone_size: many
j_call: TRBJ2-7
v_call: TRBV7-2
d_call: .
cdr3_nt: TGTGCCAGCAGCTTATTAACTCACAAAGAGCAGTACTTC
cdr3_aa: CASSLLTHKEQYF

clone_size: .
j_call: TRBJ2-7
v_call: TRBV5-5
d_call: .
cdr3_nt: TGTGCCAGCAGCATGGCCTTACTCCAGTACTTC
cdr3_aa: CASSMALLQYF

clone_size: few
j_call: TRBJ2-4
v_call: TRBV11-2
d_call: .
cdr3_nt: TGTGCCAGCAGACCGAATGCAGGCATTCAGTACTTC
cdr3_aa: CASRPNAGIQYF

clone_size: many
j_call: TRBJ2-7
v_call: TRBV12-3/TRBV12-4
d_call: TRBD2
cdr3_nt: TGTGCCAGCAGACCTAGCGGGAGCTCGTACGAGCAGTACTTC
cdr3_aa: CASRPSGSSYEQYF

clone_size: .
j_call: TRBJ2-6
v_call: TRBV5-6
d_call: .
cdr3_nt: TGTGCCAGCAGCTATTGGGGGCTTCTGTCTGGGGCCAACGTCCTGACTTTC
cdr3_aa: CASSYWGLLSGANVLTF

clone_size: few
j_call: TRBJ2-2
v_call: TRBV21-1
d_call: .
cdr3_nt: TGTGCCAGCAGCAAAGGGGATCGGCGAACACTCGTCGGGGAGCTGTTTTTT
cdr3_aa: CASSKGDRRTLVGELFF

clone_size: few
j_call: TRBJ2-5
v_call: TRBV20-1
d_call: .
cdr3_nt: TGCAGTGCTATGAATTCGGACAAGATATCCAAAGAGACCCAGTACTTC
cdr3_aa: CSAMNSDKISKETQYF

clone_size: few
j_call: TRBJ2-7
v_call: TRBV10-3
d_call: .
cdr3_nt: TGTGCCATCAGTGAGAGGGCAGTCCTTGCGAGCTCCTACGAGCAGTACTTC
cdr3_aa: CAISERAVLASSYEQYF

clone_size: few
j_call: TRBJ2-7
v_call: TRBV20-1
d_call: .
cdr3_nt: TGCAGTGCCCCTCTTGGGTCGCACGGGGCTTACGAGCAGTACTTC
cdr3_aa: CSAPLGSHGAYEQYF

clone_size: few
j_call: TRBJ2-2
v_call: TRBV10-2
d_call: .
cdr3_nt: TGCGCCAGCAGTGAGTCGGGGCTGAATAGGGGATCGACCGGGGAGCTGTTTTTT
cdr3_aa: CASSESGLNRGSTGELFF

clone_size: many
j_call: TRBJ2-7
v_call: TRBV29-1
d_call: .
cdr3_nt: TGCAGCGTTGTAGGGAAATCCTACGAGCAGTACTTC
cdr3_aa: CSVVGKSYEQYF

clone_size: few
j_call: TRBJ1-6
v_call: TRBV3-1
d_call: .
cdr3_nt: TGTGCCAGCAGCCAAAGACAGGCGACGATGGCATATAATTCACCCCTCCACTTT
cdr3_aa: CASSQRQATMAYNSPLHF

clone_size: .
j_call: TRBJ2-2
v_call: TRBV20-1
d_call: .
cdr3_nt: TGCAGTGCTAGCGCGAACACCGGGGAGCTGTTTTTT
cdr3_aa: CSASANTGELFF

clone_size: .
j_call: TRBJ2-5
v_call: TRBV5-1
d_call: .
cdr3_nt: TGCGCCAGCAGCCAGGATGGGTGGACCCAGTACTTC
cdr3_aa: CASSQDGWTQYF

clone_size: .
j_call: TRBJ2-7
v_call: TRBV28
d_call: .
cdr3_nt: TGTGCCAGCAGTTGGGGGTTAGGTACCTACGAGCAGTACTTC
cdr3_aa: CASSWGLGTYEQYF

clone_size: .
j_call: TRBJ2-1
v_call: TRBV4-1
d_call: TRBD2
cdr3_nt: TGCGCCAGCAGCCAAGACCCTAGCGGGGGGTACAATGAGCAGTTCTTC
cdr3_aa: CASSQDPSGGYNEQFF

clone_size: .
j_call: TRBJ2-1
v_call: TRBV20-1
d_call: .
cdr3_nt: TGCAGTGCTCGCACGGACGGGACTCGCAATGAGCAGTTCTTC
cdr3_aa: CSARTDGTRNEQFF

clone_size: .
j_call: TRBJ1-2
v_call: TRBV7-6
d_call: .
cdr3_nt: TGTGCCAGCAGCATAACTTCAGGGTCGGATGGCTACACCTTC
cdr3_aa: CASSITSGSDGYTF

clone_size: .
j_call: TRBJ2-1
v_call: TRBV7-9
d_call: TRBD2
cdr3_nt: TGTGCCAGCAGGGGAGGGAGGGATGAGCAGTTCTTC
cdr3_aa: CASRGGRDEQFF